Each of the 21 T cell receptor beta chains below was sequenced from the same sample in a study of T cells after somatic rescue of genetic block. Using immunoSEQ multiplex PCR, the repertoire was profiled, and TCRdb retains in-frame clones only, with some absent. This sample has some 74,000 clones, with more than 75% found just once. The sequencing sample was made of peripheral blood mononuclear cells (PBMCs). The source of these receptors is a man aged 30 to 39.

J is TRBJ2-7 and V is TRBV5-1; tentative D call: TRBD1 (5 bases). This CDR3 has 14 residues. The ends were cut back, 0 bases at V and 3 bases at J, with 10 bases in the middle. Per germline, CDR1 SGHRS and CDR2 YFSETQ. CDR3 sequence reads: CASSLAEQVYEQYF. As DNA, the CDR3 is TGCGCCAGCAGCTTGGCCGAACAGGTCTACGAGCAGTACTTC.

The chain uses TRBV12-5 and TRBJ1-2; D perhaps matches TRBD1 (6 bases). Trimming took off 7 bases at V and 0 bases at J, with 21 bases between the two ends. There are 17 residues in the CDR3. The germline V gene encodes CDR1 LGHNT and CDR2 FRNRAP. DNA of the CDR3: TGTGCTAGTGCCGGAGGGGGAACAGGAAAAACTAACTATGGCTACACCTTC. Its protein is CASAGGGTGKTNYGYTF.

This clone is classed as medium-sized. Within the sample, other DNA sequences also encode this same CDR3. This sequence joins TRBV19 and TRBJ1-5, with D possibly matching TRBD1 (6 bases). This CDR3 contains 17 residues. V dropped 3 bases and J dropped 0 bases, with 15 bases sitting between them. Per germline, CDR1 LNHDA and CDR2 SQIVND (reference sequence). The CDR3 reads CASSIGRGTTSNQPQHF. CDR3 DNA sequence: TGTGCCAGTAGTATCGGGAGGGGGACAACTAGCAATCAGCCCCAGCATTTT.

The chain is built from TRBV7-6 and TRBJ2-1; 9 nucleotides match TRBD1. J gave up 5 bases and V 5 bases, and 4 bases lay outside the gene matches. The V gene's germline CDR1 is SGHVS and CDR2 FNYEAQ. This CDR3 contains 14 residues. The CDR3: CASSRGQGHNEQFF. For the CDR3, the DNA is TGTGCCAGCAGCAGGGGACAGGGTCACAATGAGCAGTTCTTC.

The DNA of the CDR3 is TGCGCCAGCAGCCCGGCATGGGACCAACCCAATGGCTACACCTTC. It encodes CASSPAWDQPNGYTF. The chain carries TRBV5-1 and TRBJ1-2, with D maybe TRBD1 (5 bases). Trimming left V 4 bases short and J 6 bases short, with 19 bases between. Germline V CDR1 and CDR2: SGHRS, YFSETQ. The CDR3 is 15 amino acids. The full variable domain, completed using reference TRBV5-1 and TRBJ1-2, is KAGVTQTPRYLIKTRGQQVTLSCSPISGHRSVSWYQQTPGQGLQFLFEYFSETQRNKGNFPGRFSGRQFSNSRSEMNVSTLELGDSALYLCASSPAWDQPNGYTFGSGTRLTVV.

This sequence joins TRBV28 and TRBJ2-5; 10 nucleotides match TRBD1. After removal of 5 bases from V and 5 bases from J, the junction contained 11 bases not matched to a gene. The CDR3 length is 16 residues. Germline V gives CDR1 MDHEN, CDR2 SYDVKM. CDR3 bases: TGTGCCAGCAGTCGCGGCCAGGGGACAGGGGAGGAGACCCAGTACTTC. Amino acid sequence: CASSRGQGTGEETQYF.

The chain recombines TRBV5-4 with TRBJ2-7, with 10 bases fitting TRBD1. The CDR3 consists of 15 residues. Per germline, CDR1 SGHNT and CDR2 YYREEE (reference sequence). Germline trimming cut 0 bases from V and 5 bases from J; bases unmatched to any gene: 5. The CDR3 bases are TGTGCCAGCAGCTTGGGGGACAGGGGAGGAGACGAGCAGTACTTC. This translates into CASSLGDRGGDEQYF.

The V call is TRBV20-1, the J call TRBJ2-5; no firm D call. The V gene lost 6 bases and the J gene lost 3 bases, with 8 bases spanning the gap. The CDR3 loop spans 11 amino acids. Germline loops: CDR1 DFQATT, CDR2 SNEGSKA (reference sequence). The CDR3 reads CSAQIEETQYF. In nucleotides, the CDR3 is TGCAGTGCCCAAATAGAAGAGACCCAGTACTTC.

This chain links TRBV4-2 with TRBJ2-5; 10 nucleotides match TRBD2. The CDR3 is 17 residues long. Germline assignment: CDR1 LGHNA and CDR2 YNFKEQ. The J segment lost 3 bases and the V segment lost 0 bases, leaving 7 bases of the junction unmatched. Written as DNA, the CDR3 is TGTGCCAGCAGCCAAGATTTAGCGGGAGGAAACAAAGAGACCCAGTACTTC. This encodes CASSQDLAGGNKETQYF.

This sequence joins TRBV18 and TRBJ2-7, with TRBD1 matching 11 bases. Trimming took 3 bases from V and 7 from J; bases not matched to a gene: 8. The CDR3 has 15 amino acids. Germline CDR1 is KGHSH and CDR2 is LQKENI. Here the CDR3 reads CASSPIGQGAGEQYF. Written as DNA, the CDR3 is TGTGCCAGCTCACCGATTGGACAGGGGGCGGGAGAGCAGTACTTC.

The genes are TRBV19 and TRBJ2-7; D assignment may be TRBD1 or TRBD2 (6 bases each). The germline V gene has CDR1 LNHDA and CDR2 SQIVND (reference sequence). V lost 3 bases and J 1 base, leaving 10 bases between the germline ends. CDR3 length equals 14 residues. In nucleotides, the CDR3 is TGTGCCAGTAGTATGTCGGGGGCTTCCTACGAGCAGTACTTC. As protein: CASSMSGASYEQYF.

This chain uses TRBV2 with TRBJ1-6; D is perhaps TRBD1 (6 bases). The CDR3 consists of 15 residues. The V and J ends lost 8 bases and 6 bases respectively, with 17 bases between them. Looked up from germline, CDR1 is SNHLY and CDR2 is FYNNEI. The CDR3, as DNA: TGTGCCAGCCTCAGACTCGGGGGCAGTAATTCACCCCTCCACTTT. Its translation: CASLRLGGSNSPLHF.

The chain combines TRBV28 with TRBJ1-5; 8 nucleotides align to TRBD1. The J segment lost 7 bases and the V segment lost 4 bases, leaving 6 bases of the junction unmatched. CDR1 and CDR2 from the germline V gene are MDHEN and SYDVKM. This CDR3 has 14 residues. DNA of the CDR3: TGTGCCAGCAGTTCCGGACAGGGAAACCAGCCCCAGCATTTT. Translating it yields CASSSGQGNQPQHF.

This chain links TRBV5-6 with TRBJ2-2; TRBD2 aligns across 7 bases. CDR1 and CDR2 (germline): SGHDT, YYEEEE. The V and J ends lost 4 bases and 2 bases, in that order; junction bases with no gene match: 5. The CDR3 runs to 15 residues. CDR3 DNA sequence: TGTGCCAGCAGCATTGGGGGACTAAACACCGGGGAGCTGTTTTTT. Encoded protein: CASSIGGLNTGELFF.

The chain has TRBV5-1 and TRBJ1-5, with TRBD1 matching 7 bases. CDR1 and CDR2 (germline): SGHRS, YFSETQ. J was trimmed by 4 bases and V by 4 bases; bases with no gene match: 5. This CDR3 is 14 amino acids long. The DNA of the CDR3 is TGCGCCAGCAGCCCTGGGACAGAAAATCAGCCCCAGCATTTT. Residues: CASSPGTENQPQHF.

This chain uses TRBV18 with TRBJ2-2, with unresolved D. The CDR3 loop spans 17 amino acids. From germline, CDR1 is KGHSH and CDR2 LQKENI. The V gene lost 1 base and the J gene lost 0 bases, with 12 bases spanning the gap. CDR3 in DNA: TGTGCCAGCTCACCACAGGCCTCAGGTGCGAACACCGGGGAGCTGTTTTTT. Translated: CASSPQASGANTGELFF.

The chain employs TRBV15 and TRBJ2-3; D gene ambiguous. The CDR3 has 15 residues. Trimming stripped 0 bases from V and 0 bases from J, with 7 bases between. Germline CDR1 LNHNV, CDR2 YYDKDF (reference sequence). The CDR3: CATSREGLSTDTQYF. For the CDR3, the DNA is TGTGCCACCAGCAGAGAAGGGCTTAGCACAGATACGCAGTATTTT.

V gene TRBV5-1 combines with J gene TRBJ2-2; 8 positions agree with TRBD1. V trimming: 1 base; J trimming: 7 bases; junction bases outside the gene matches: 9. CDR1 SGHRS and CDR2 YFSETQ come from the germline V gene. The CDR3 sequence is 16 residues long. The CDR3 protein is CASSLPSQGEIGELFF. The CDR3 DNA reads TGCGCCAGCAGCTTGCCGTCACAGGGGGAGATCGGGGAGCTGTTTTTT.

The gene calls are TRBV30 and TRBJ1-4, with D uncertain. Trimming took off 0 bases at V and 0 bases at J, with 5 bases between the two ends. CDR1 and CDR2 (germline): GTSNPN, SVGIG (reference sequence). The CDR3 is 14 amino acids. Written as DNA, the CDR3 is TGTGCCTGGAGTGTGGAAGCAACTAATGAAAAACTGTTTTTT. This sequence encodes CAWSVEATNEKLFF.

The chain joins TRBV18 to TRBJ1-3; a possible D gene is TRBD1 (5 bases). CDR3 length: 15 residues. Per the germline V gene, CDR1 is KGHSH and CDR2 is LQKENI. Trimming left V 3 bases short and J 4 bases short, with 13 bases between. CDR3 bases: TGTGCCAGCTCACCCACGGGGCTGGAGGGAAACACCATATATTTT. Translation gives CASSPTGLEGNTIYF.

The chain is built from TRBV7-8 and TRBJ1-3; D is unresolved. Trimming pared 1 base from V and 1 base from J, leaving 5 bases between. This CDR3 comprises 14 residues. The germline CDR1 and CDR2 sequences are SGHVS and FQNEAQ. DNA of the CDR3: TGTGCCAGCAGCTTAGTAGCATCTGGAAACACCATATATTTT. Its protein is CASSLVASGNTIYF. Full variable domain (rest looked up from reference TRBV7-8 and TRBJ1-3): GAGVSQSPRYKVAKRGQDVALRCDPISGHVSLFWYQQALGQGPEFLTYFQNEAQLDKSGLPSDRFFAERPEGSVSTLKIQRTQQEDSAVYLCASSLVASGNTIYFGEGSWLTVV.